The subject of this entry is one TCR beta chain. Its antigen has not been determined. No base-level quality is on record; no much larger clone is a single base apart. Genomic DNA was extracted from sorted cells for sequencing of the TCRbeta CDR3 region. The immunoSEQ Assay was used for sequencing of TCRbeta CDR3 regions. Imported from immuneACCESS, the table was reduced by TCRdb to in-frame sequences with V and J called. These copies leave out some clones; in studies compared against another copy, an unresolved V gene accounts for under half, and the cause of the remainder is not known. For this sample the table gives about 64,000 clones, of which approximately 92% were detected only once. The ten top clones hold 13% to 15% of the sample. The trial excluded patients who had a history of autoimmune disease or were on systemic immunosuppression. Peripheral blood for TCR sequencing was collected from all dose cohorts at baseline, on cycle 4 day 1, and on cycle 7 day 1. The samples were taken from a phase I, first-in-human, multicenter, open-label dose-escalation trial of ivuxolimab. Adults with locally advanced or metastatic melanoma, renal cell carcinoma, hepatocellular carcinoma or head and neck squamous cell carcinoma were enrolled in the trial. Before TCR sequencing, CD4+ T cells and CD8+ T cells were sorted from peripheral blood as separate populations.

The CDR3, cysteine through phenylalanine, is 14 amino acids long. Just the 42-base CDR3 DNA is kept, in frame starting at base 1. V loses 5 bases, J loses 1 base, and the germline ends lie 11 bases apart. From the germline V gene, CDR1 is SNHLY and CDR2 is FYNNEI. This sample is part of a study of OX40 agonist ivuxolimab in advanced cancers. Describing the broader study: Ivuxolimab, which targeted the costimulatory receptor OX40 (CD134), was an agonistic, fully human IgG2 monoclonal antibody. Peripheral TCRbeta sequencing was intended to test whether TCR sequence diversity was altered and clonal T-cell expansion was caused by ivuxolimab. In the dose-escalation cohort, 82.7% of patients were male, and the mean age was around 60 years, with a range of about 20 to 79. Prior anti-PD-1, anti-PD-L1 or anti-CTLA-4 therapy was permitted, and checkpoint inhibitors had been received by about 44% of dose-escalation patients. Intravenous ivuxolimab was administered to patients every 2 weeks at six dose levels: 0.01, 0.1, 0.3, 1.5, 3 and 10 mg/kg. Of the 50 or so patients in dose escalation, about 20 had hepatocellular carcinoma, approximately 15 had melanoma, 9 had renal cell carcinoma and 9 had head and neck cancer. Partial responses were achieved by three dose-escalation patients, of whom one had hepatocellular carcinoma and two had cutaneous melanoma. The paper describes the monotherapy dose-escalation part (N ≈ 49 patients) of the phase I trial of ivuxolimab. The investigation overall reported the following: After ivuxolimab, more expanded clones were found on average in CD8+ T cells than in CD4+ T cells. Partial responders in the 0.1-3.0 mg/kg groups had among the lowest normalized peripheral clonal expansion, especially among CD8+ T cells. The antigen specificity of the clonally expanded peripheral T cells was not determined. At doses of 0.1 to 3.0 mg/kg, clonal expansion of both CD4+ and CD8+ blood T cells was observed from baseline to week 6. Low levels of normalized T-cell clonal expansion were also seen in some nonresponding patients.

The specimen comprised CD4+ or CD8+ T cells sorted from blood, sampled in a trial of the OX40 agonist ivuxolimab. The chain was built from TRBV2 and TRBJ2-5, and TRBD1 may be the D gene, going by 6 matching bases. The receptor comes from an adult with an advanced solid tumor such as melanoma, head and neck, liver or kidney cancer. The CDR3 sequence is CASSLTGFQETQYF. Here is the DNA: TGTGCCAGCAGTCTTACAGGGTTCCAAGAGACCCAGTACTTC.